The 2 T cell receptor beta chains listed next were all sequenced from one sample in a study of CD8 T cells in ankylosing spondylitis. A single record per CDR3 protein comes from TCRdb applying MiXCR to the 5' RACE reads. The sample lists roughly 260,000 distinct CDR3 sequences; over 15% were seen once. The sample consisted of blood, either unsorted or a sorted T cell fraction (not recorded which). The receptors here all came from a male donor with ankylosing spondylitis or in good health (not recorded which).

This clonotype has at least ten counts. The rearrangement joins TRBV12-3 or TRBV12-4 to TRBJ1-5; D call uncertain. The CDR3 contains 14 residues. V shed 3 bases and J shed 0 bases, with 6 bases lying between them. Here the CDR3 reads CASSLSYSNQPQHF. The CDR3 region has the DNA TGTGCCAGCAGTTTGAGTTATAGCAATCAGCCCCAGCATTTT.

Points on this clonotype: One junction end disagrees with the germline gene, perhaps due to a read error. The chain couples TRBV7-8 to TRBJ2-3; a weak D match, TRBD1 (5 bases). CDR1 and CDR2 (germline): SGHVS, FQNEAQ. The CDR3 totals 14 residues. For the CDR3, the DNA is TGTGCCAGCAGCTTACCAGGCAGGGTCCATACGCAGTGTTTT. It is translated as CASSLPGRVHTQCF. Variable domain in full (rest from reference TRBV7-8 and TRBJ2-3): GAGVSQSPRYKVAKRGQDVALRCDPISGHVSLFWYQQALGQGPEFLTYFQNEAQLDKSGLPSDRFFAERPEGSVSTLKIQRTQQEDSAVYLCASSLPGRVHTQCFGPGTRLTVL.